Listed below are T cell receptor beta chains from one sample, sequenced in a study of regulatory T cells in long-lasting Graves disease. One entry per CDR3 protein, called by TCRdb with MiXCR from the multiplex PCR reads. This table holds 400,000 to 500,000 distinct CDR3 sequences, roughly 15% found once. In addition, the sample was reused for a study of T cells in Graves' hyperthyroidism and ophthalmopathy.

The sequenced sample was peripheral blood mononuclear cells (PBMCs), obtained at new diagnosis, from a patient treated with antithyroid drugs. Receptor source: a woman between 50 and 59 years old with Graves disease. CDR3s include the opening cysteine and the closing phenylalanine or tryptophan. A D gene is named only where the DNA matches it firmly. A row's size may be missing; if present it is once, few, many or a size class.

D: -
J: TRBJ2-1
size: -
V: TRBV27
DNA: TGTGCCAGCAGTTTTCATGATACTAGAGGGAGAGCGGAAAGAAATGAGCAGTTCTTC
CDR3: CASSFHDTRGRAERNEQFF

D: -
J: TRBJ2-5
size: many
V: TRBV12-3/TRBV12-4
DNA: TGTGCCAGCAGCCCTGACAGACAAGAGACCCAGTACTTC
CDR3: CASSPDRQETQYF

D: TRBD2
J: TRBJ2-7
size: many
V: TRBV29-1
DNA: TGCAGCGTTGCTAGCGGGGGCATCTCCTACGAGCAGTACTTC
CDR3: CSVASGGISYEQYF

D: TRBD2
J: TRBJ2-1
size: -
V: TRBV28
DNA: TGTGCCAGCACCGGGGGGGGGGTAACCTACAATGAGCAGTTCTTC
CDR3: CASTGGGVTYNEQFF

D: -
J: TRBJ2-5
size: many
V: TRBV11-2
DNA: TGTGCCAGCAGCTTAGATCGTTTAGGGTACGGACCAGAGACCCAGTACTTC
CDR3: CASSLDRLGYGPETQYF

D: TRBD2
J: TRBJ2-2
size: few
V: TRBV5-8
DNA: TGTGCCAGCAGCTTGGTTAGCGGGTTCGACACCGGGGAGCTGTTTTTT
CDR3: CASSLVSGFDTGELFF

D: TRBD1
J: TRBJ2-7
size: many
V: TRBV7-9
DNA: TGTGCCAGCAGCCCGAAGTCCCCGACAGGGGGAGGCTACGAGCAGTACTTC
CDR3: CASSPKSPTGGGYEQYF

D: TRBD2
J: TRBJ2-5
size: few
V: TRBV20-1
DNA: TGCAGTGCTAGGGTAGGACTAGCGTTCCAAGAGACCCAGTACTTC
CDR3: CSARVGLAFQETQYF

D: -
J: TRBJ1-1
size: -
V: TRBV13
DNA: TGTGCCAGCAGCTTTACCGGGGGTGATGAAGCTTTCTTT
CDR3: CASSFTGGDEAFF

D: -
J: TRBJ2-6
size: -
V: TRBV27
DNA: TGTGCCAGCAGTTCCCGCTCTGGGGCCAACGTCCTGACTTTC
CDR3: CASSSRSGANVLTF

D: -
J: TRBJ1-1
size: -
V: TRBV27
DNA: TGTGCCAGCAGTTTGGGGGGATGGACTGAAGCTTTCTTT
CDR3: CASSLGGWTEAFF

D: -
J: TRBJ1-6
size: many
V: TRBV7-9
DNA: TGTGCCAGCAAGGTTGGGACTGCTGCCTATAATTCACCCCTCCACTTT
CDR3: CASKVGTAAYNSPLHF

D: -
J: TRBJ2-3
size: few
V: TRBV11-1
DNA: TGTGCCAGCAGCTCCCGACAAACAGGAGGTACAGATACGCAGTATTTT
CDR3: CASSSRQTGGTDTQYF

D: -
J: TRBJ2-1
size: -
V: TRBV7-2
DNA: TGTGCCAGCAGCCGTTGGGACGGAGACTACAATGAGCAGTTCTTC
CDR3: CASSRWDGDYNEQFF

D: TRBD2
J: TRBJ2-2
size: many
V: TRBV7-9
DNA: TGTGCCGGCCAGACTAGCGGGACGGCCGGGGAGCTGTTTTTT
CDR3: CAGQTSGTAGELFF

D: -
J: TRBJ2-5
size: many
V: TRBV24-1
DNA: TGTGCCACCAGTGGGGGGCAGTACCAAGAGACCCAGTACTTC
CDR3: CATSGGQYQETQYF

D: TRBD1
J: TRBJ2-7
size: many
V: TRBV10-3
DNA: TGTGCCACCGCGTTGGACAGGGGGTACTACGAGCAGTACTTC
CDR3: CATALDRGYYEQYF

D: -
J: TRBJ2-3
size: many
V: TRBV2
DNA: TGTGCCAGTAAGGGCACACATACGCAGTATTTT
CDR3: CASKGTHTQYF

D: -
J: TRBJ1-6
size: -
V: TRBV6-2/TRBV6-3
DNA: TGTGCCAGCCACAGGGACTCCTATAATTCACCCCTCCACTTT
CDR3: CASHRDSYNSPLHF

D: TRBD2
J: TRBJ2-2
size: many
V: TRBV12-3/TRBV12-4
DNA: TGTGCCAGCAGTTTACACGGACTAGCGGGAGGTGGCGGGGAGCTGTTTTTT
CDR3: CASSLHGLAGGGGELFF

D: TRBD2
J: TRBJ2-5
size: many
V: TRBV19
DNA: TGTGCCAGTAGTATACTAGCGGGAGATCAAGAGACCCAGTACTTC
CDR3: CASSILAGDQETQYF

D: -
J: TRBJ1-2
size: few
V: TRBV9
DNA: TGTGCCAGCAGCGTAGGGGCAGGGGCTGGGTATGGCTACACCTTC
CDR3: CASSVGAGAGYGYTF

D: -
J: TRBJ2-4
size: many
V: TRBV2
DNA: TGTGCCAGCCGGGTTTTACTAGCCAAAAACATTCAGTACTTC
CDR3: CASRVLLAKNIQYF

D: -
J: TRBJ2-5
size: few
V: TRBV24-1
DNA: TGTGCCACCAGTGATTATGGAGCGGCCCAAGAGACCCAGTACTTC
CDR3: CATSDYGAAQETQYF

D: TRBD2
J: TRBJ2-7
size: few
V: TRBV28
DNA: TGTGCCAGCAGTTTATTGGACCTAGCGGGACTCTCCTACGAGCAGTACTTC
CDR3: CASSLLDLAGLSYEQYF

D: TRBD2
J: TRBJ2-3
size: -
V: TRBV12-3/TRBV12-4
DNA: TGTGCCAGCAGAATGAGGGCTAGCGGGGCCGGGCCAGATACGCAGTATTTT
CDR3: CASRMRASGAGPDTQYF

D: -
J: TRBJ2-3
size: -
V: TRBV5-1
DNA: TGCGCCAGCAGGGGTCCTTCTACAGATACGCAGTATTTT
CDR3: CASRGPSTDTQYF

D: -
J: TRBJ2-3
size: many
V: TRBV12-3/TRBV12-4
DNA: TGTGCCAGCAGTTTAGGGACAGTGGCAGATACGCAGTATTTT
CDR3: CASSLGTVADTQYF

D: -
J: TRBJ2-3
size: -
V: TRBV2
DNA: TGTGCCAGCAGTGCAGGGGGAGCGGGAGATACGCAGTATTTT
CDR3: CASSAGGAGDTQYF

D: -
J: TRBJ2-5
size: few
V: TRBV18
DNA: TGTGCCAGCTCACCAATGGGGGACCTCCAAGAGACCCAGTACTTC
CDR3: CASSPMGDLQETQYF

D: -
J: TRBJ2-5
size: many
V: TRBV2
DNA: TGTGCCAGCAGTGAAAAAGGGGGAGGGAAAGAGACCCAGTACTTC
CDR3: CASSEKGGGKETQYF

D: TRBD1
J: TRBJ1-6
size: few
V: TRBV7-6
DNA: TGTGCCAGCAGCTTACACGACAGGGGGAATTCACCCCTCCACTTT
CDR3: CASSLHDRGNSPLHF

D: -
J: TRBJ2-7
size: few
V: TRBV20-1
DNA: TGCAGTGCTAGAGATGGGGAACCCGAGCAGTACTTC
CDR3: CSARDGEPEQYF

D: TRBD1
J: TRBJ2-7
size: -
V: TRBV29-1
DNA: TGCAGCGTTGGACAGGGGGCATTCGACGAGCAGTACTTC
CDR3: CSVGQGAFDEQYF

D: TRBD2
J: TRBJ2-5
size: -
V: TRBV28
DNA: TGTGCCAGCAGTTTATCGGCTAGCGGGGGACAAGAGACCCAGTACTTC
CDR3: CASSLSASGGQETQYF

D: -
J: TRBJ2-7
size: -
V: TRBV27
DNA: TGTGCCAGCAGTTTATCTGGGGTCGTGAGCGAGCAGTACTTC
CDR3: CASSLSGVVSEQYF

D: TRBD2
J: TRBJ2-7
size: many
V: TRBV9
DNA: TGTGCCAGCAGCGCGACAGGGACTAGCATTTCCTACGAGCAGTACTTC
CDR3: CASSATGTSISYEQYF

D: TRBD1
J: TRBJ2-1
size: few
V: TRBV12-3/TRBV12-4
DNA: TGTGCCAGCAACCCGGGACAGGCCTACAATGAGCAGTTCTTC
CDR3: CASNPGQAYNEQFF

D: TRBD2
J: TRBJ2-3
size: many
V: TRBV12-3/TRBV12-4
DNA: TGTGCCAGCAGTTTAGGTACTAGCGGGAACACAGATACGCAGTATTTT
CDR3: CASSLGTSGNTDTQYF

D: TRBD2
J: TRBJ2-3
size: -
V: TRBV7-9
DNA: TGTGCCAGCAGCTTCCCTCGAGCGGGAGGAATCTCCCGCACAGATACGCAGTATTTT
CDR3: CASSFPRAGGISRTDTQYF

D: -
J: TRBJ2-6
size: many
V: TRBV27
DNA: TGTGCCAGCAGTTCAGGACGGTCCTCTGGGGCCAACGTCCTGACTTTC
CDR3: CASSSGRSSGANVLTF

D: -
J: TRBJ2-5
size: many
V: TRBV11-2
DNA: TGTGCCAGCAGCCGGAACCGCGATGAGGACACCCAGTACTTC
CDR3: CASSRNRDEDTQYF